Here is one T cell receptor beta chain with its context. Germline V gene sequence: CDR1 SQVTM, CDR2 ANQGSEA. The CDR3 is 14 residues long. V gave up 0 bases and J gave up 4 bases, with 12 bases separating them. The data derive from a study of blood T cell repertoires in COVID-19. Assay: immunoSEQ multiplex PCR; the TCRdb copy retains only in-frame clones and omits some. The sample has 25,000 to 35,000 clones, roughly nine tenths seen once. The sample taken for sequencing was peripheral blood. The receptor comes from an elderly man with acute or convalescent COVID-19. The rearrangement joins TRBV29-1 to TRBJ1-1; D possibly corresponds to TRBD1 (5 bases). The CDR3 DNA sequence: TGCAGCGTTGAAGAGGTCGGGGGGGGCACTGAAGCTTTCTTT. Translating it yields CSVEEVGGGTEAFF.